A single sample is the source of the 22 T cell receptor beta chains below, sequenced in a study of cytomegalovirus exposure and HLA in healthy donors. Profiled with immunoSEQ multiplex PCR; TCRdb holds only in-frame clones, not every one. The data show over 100,000 clones, about 94% seen once. The sample comprised PBMCs. The receptors originated from a woman under 30 in good health and CMV-seronegative.

CDR3 amino acids: CASLIPGTVTYEQYF. The DNA of the CDR3 is TGTGCCAGCCTGATCCCCGGGACAGTAACTTACGAGCAGTACTTC. The chain combines TRBV28 with TRBJ2-7, with 7 bases lining up with TRBD1. Germline V CDR1 and CDR2: MDHEN, SYDVKM. The CDR3 sequence is 15 residues long. V dropped 8 bases and J dropped 4; count of bases not matched to a gene: 14.

The CDR3 bases are TGTGCCAGCAGCCAAGATCAGGAACTCCATCAGCCCCAGCATTTT. Encoded protein: CASSQDQELHQPQHF. The genes are TRBV4-2 and TRBJ1-5; no reliable D call. Trimming cost V 0 bases and J 5 bases, with 11 bases left between them. The CDR3 is 15 residues long. Germline V gives CDR1 LGHNA, CDR2 YNFKEQ.

The J gene is TRBJ2-7, the V gene TRBV9; D might be TRBD2 (5 bases). CDR3 length: 14 residues. V shed 2 bases and J shed 2 bases, with 11 bases lying between them. Germline lookup yields CDR1 SGDLS and CDR2 YYNGEE. The CDR3 here is CASSVGGSTYEQYF. CDR3 nucleotide sequence: TGTGCCAGCAGCGTGGGCGGGTCTACCTACGAGCAGTACTTC.

The chain employs TRBV5-1 and TRBJ2-1, with 14 nucleotides matching TRBD2. Per germline, CDR1 SGHRS and CDR2 YFSETQ. The CDR3 runs 15 residues. J gave up 6 bases and V 4 bases, and 3 bases lay outside the gene matches. In nucleotides, the CDR3 is TGCGCCAGCAGCGTAGGGACTAGCGGGGGCAATGAGCAGTTCTTC. Translation gives CASSVGTSGGNEQFF.

This clone was seen a single time. V usage is TRBV6-4 and J usage is TRBJ2-6; TRBD2 agrees at 7 bases. The germline CDR1 and CDR2 sequences are MRHNA and SNTAGT. V lost 2 bases, J lost 0 bases, and 1 base stayed unmatched. CDR3 length equals 16 residues. The CDR3 sequence is CASSDGGGSGANVLTF. The CDR3 nucleotides read TGTGCCAGCAGTGACGGGGGGGGCTCTGGGGCCAACGTCCTGACTTTC.

The gene calls are TRBV5-8 and TRBJ1-5; 9 positions match TRBD1. Germline CDR1 is SGHTS and CDR2 is YDEGEE. The CDR3 has 15 residues. The J segment lost 6 bases and the V segment lost 2 bases, leaving 6 bases of the junction unmatched. CDR3 amino acids: CASSFLQGAVQPQHF. DNA of the CDR3: TGTGCCAGCAGCTTTTTACAGGGGGCAGTTCAGCCCCAGCATTTT.

The rearrangement links TRBV11-2 to TRBJ2-3; perhaps TRBD2 as D (5 bases). Germline values: CDR1 SGHAT, CDR2 FQNNGV. This CDR3 region has 15 residues. Deletions cut 4 bases from V and 1 base from J, with 12 bases between. The CDR3 loop reads CASSSLEGGTDTQYF. CDR3 nucleotide sequence: TGTGCCAGCAGCTCCTTAGAGGGCGGCACAGATACGCAGTATTTT.

This clone has more than one count but fewer than ten. CDR3 DNA sequence: TGTGCCAGTAGTATCTACCGACAGGGGGTGAGTCAGCCCCAGCATTTT. It yields the protein CASSIYRQGVSQPQHF. This chain uses TRBV19 with TRBJ1-5; 9 nucleotides match TRBD1. From germline, CDR1 is LNHDA and CDR2 SQIVND (reference sequence). CDR3 size: 16 residues. The junction had 9 bases not matched to a gene; V was cut back by 3 bases and J by 6 bases.

CDR3 protein: CASSSERGRSGYGYTF. The CDR3 region has the DNA TGTGCCAGCAGCTCGGAACGAGGAAGATCTGGCTATGGCTACACCTTC. The V gene is TRBV5-6, the J gene TRBJ1-2; D not resolved. This CDR3 comprises 16 residues. The germline gives CDR1 SGHDT, CDR2 YYEEEE. The germline V and J ends were trimmed by 3 bases and 4 bases, with 19 bases remaining between them.

This clone was recorded a few times. The gene calls are TRBV4-1 and TRBJ2-2, with D possibly TRBD2 on 5 matching bases. CDR1 MGHRA and CDR2 YSYEKL come from the germline V gene. Deletions cut 0 bases from V and 6 bases from J, with 11 bases between. The CDR3 is 15 amino acids. CDR3 coding DNA: TGCGCCAGCAGCCAAGAATTGGGGAGCCCCGGGGAGCTGTTTTTT. The encoded protein is CASSQELGSPGELFF.

The V gene is TRBV7-9, the J gene TRBJ2-3; weak D call: TRBD1 (6 bases). CDR3 size: 16 residues. In germline, CDR1 is SEHNR, CDR2 FQNEAQ (reference sequence). Trimming took 5 bases from V and 0 from J, leaving 15 bases between them. The CDR3 nucleotides are TGTGCCAGCAGCAGCAGACAGGCCCCCAGCACAGATACGCAGTATTTT. Protein sequence: CASSSRQAPSTDTQYF.

This chain's CDR3 is CASSLGGRAQETQYF. The CDR3 DNA reads TGTGCCAGCAGCTTAGGAGGGAGGGCACAAGAGACCCAGTACTTC. The J gene is TRBJ2-5, the V gene TRBV7-8, with 7 positions matching TRBD2. This CDR3 is built from 15 residues. Germline V gene data show CDR1 as SGHVS and CDR2 as FQNEAQ. V lost 1 base to trimming and J lost 2 bases; unmatched junction nucleotides: 4.

This sequence joins TRBV9 and TRBJ2-7, with TRBD2 identical over 12 bases. After removal of 0 bases from V and 0 bases from J, the junction contained 4 bases not matched to a gene. Germline V gene lookup returns CDR1 SGDLS and CDR2 YYNGEE. The CDR3 runs 17 residues. The CDR3, as DNA: TGTGCCAGCAGCGTAGAAGGGGGACTAGCGGGCTCCTACGAGCAGTACTTC. Protein product: CASSVEGGLAGSYEQYF.

The rearrangement uses TRBV6-6 and TRBJ2-7; 7 nucleotides align to TRBD1. The CDR3 length is 15 residues. V dropped 5 bases and J dropped 2; count of bases not matched to a gene: 9. Germline loops: CDR1 MNHNY, CDR2 SVGAGI (reference sequence). In DNA, the CDR3 is TGTGCCAGCAGTACGGACAGGCGGGCCACCTACGAGCAGTACTTC. Protein product: CASSTDRRATYEQYF.

The chain carries TRBV2 and TRBJ2-7; possibly TRBD1 for D (7 bases). V lost 5 bases and J 3 bases, leaving 17 bases between the germline ends. Germline assignment: CDR1 SNHLY and CDR2 FYNNEI. The CDR3 is 15 amino acids. The CDR3 DNA reads as TGTGCCAGCAGTTCAGGGGGAGGTTCCGGCTACGAGCAGTACTTC. This encodes CASSSGGGSGYEQYF.

The V and J genes are TRBV29-1 and TRBJ1-2; the D is unclear. This CDR3 has 15 amino acids. CDR1 SQVTM and CDR2 ANQGSEA come from the germline V gene. V lost 6 bases and J 4 bases, leaving 21 bases between the germline ends. The CDR3 nucleotides read TGCAGCGTAGACCGGACGGATGGAGGCGCCTATGGCTACACCTTC. It specifies CSVDRTDGGAYGYTF.

The chain has TRBV27 and TRBJ1-3; 7 bases align to TRBD1. V shed 0 bases, J shed 4 bases, and the junction held 12 bases outside the gene matches. This CDR3 has 18 residues. Germline V CDR1 and CDR2: MNHEY, SMNVEV (reference sequence). For the CDR3, the DNA is TGTGCCAGCAGTTTATCGTCAGGGGGATTAAACTCGGGAAACACCATATATTTT. Residues: CASSLSSGGLNSGNTIYF.

The chain combines TRBV13 with TRBJ1-1, with D tentatively TRBD1 (6 bases). This CDR3 contains 13 residues. Trimming pared 5 bases from V and 3 bases from J, leaving 10 bases between. Germline CDR1 is PRHDT and CDR2 is FYEKMQ (reference sequence). The CDR3 bases are TGTGCCAGCAGCCCGAACAGGGACACTGAAGCTTTCTTT. Protein product: CASSPNRDTEAFF.

The chain joins TRBV5-1 to TRBJ1-1; TRBD1 matches 11 bases. The J segment lost 8 bases and the V segment lost 0 bases, leaving 6 bases of the junction unmatched. The CDR3 contains 15 residues. Germline V lookup: CDR1 SGHRS, CDR2 YFSETQ. The CDR3 here is CASSLDGQGAAEAFF. DNA for the CDR3: TGCGCCAGCAGCTTGGACGGACAGGGGGCAGCGGAAGCTTTCTTT.

The V call is TRBV10-3, the J call TRBJ1-6, with D uncertain. Deletions cut 10 bases from V and 5 bases from J, with 12 bases between. The germline V gene has CDR1 ENHRY and CDR2 SYGVKD. This CDR3 contains 13 residues. The CDR3 protein is CATNREDNSPLHF. The CDR3 region has the DNA TGTGCCACTAACCGGGAGGATAATTCACCCCTCCACTTT.

This chain connects TRBV2 to TRBJ2-7, with 11 bases lining up with TRBD1. Germline V gene lookup returns CDR1 SNHLY and CDR2 FYNNEI. V dropped 8 bases and J dropped 2; count of bases not matched to a gene: 5. The CDR3 sequence is 14 residues long. The CDR3 DNA reads TGTGCCAGCGTCCCGGGACAGGGGGCCTACGAGCAGTACTTC. It specifies CASVPGQGAYEQYF.

This rearrangement joins TRBV6-6 to TRBJ1-1, with D uncertain. The CDR3 sequence is 14 residues long. V gave up 5 bases and J gave up 4 bases, with 14 bases separating them. The germline V gene has CDR1 MNHNY and CDR2 SVGAGI (reference sequence). CDR3: CASSATSGSTEAFF. The CDR3 DNA is TGTGCCAGCAGTGCGACGAGTGGGAGCACTGAAGCTTTCTTT.